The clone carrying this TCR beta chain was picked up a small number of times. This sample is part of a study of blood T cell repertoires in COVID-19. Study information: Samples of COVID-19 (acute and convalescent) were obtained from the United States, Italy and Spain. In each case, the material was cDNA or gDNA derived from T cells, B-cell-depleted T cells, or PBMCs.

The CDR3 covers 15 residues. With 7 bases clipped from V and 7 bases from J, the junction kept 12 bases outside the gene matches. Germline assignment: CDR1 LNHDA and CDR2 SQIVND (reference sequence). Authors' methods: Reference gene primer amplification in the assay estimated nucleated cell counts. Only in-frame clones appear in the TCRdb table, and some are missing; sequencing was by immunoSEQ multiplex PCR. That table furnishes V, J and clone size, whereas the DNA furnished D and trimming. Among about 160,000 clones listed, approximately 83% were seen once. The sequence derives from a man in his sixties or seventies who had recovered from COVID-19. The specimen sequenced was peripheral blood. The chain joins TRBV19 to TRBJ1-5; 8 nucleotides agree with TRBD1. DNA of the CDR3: TGTGCCAGTAAGAAACAGGGGGATCGAGGACAGCCCCAGCATTTT. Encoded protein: CASKKQGDRGQPQHF.